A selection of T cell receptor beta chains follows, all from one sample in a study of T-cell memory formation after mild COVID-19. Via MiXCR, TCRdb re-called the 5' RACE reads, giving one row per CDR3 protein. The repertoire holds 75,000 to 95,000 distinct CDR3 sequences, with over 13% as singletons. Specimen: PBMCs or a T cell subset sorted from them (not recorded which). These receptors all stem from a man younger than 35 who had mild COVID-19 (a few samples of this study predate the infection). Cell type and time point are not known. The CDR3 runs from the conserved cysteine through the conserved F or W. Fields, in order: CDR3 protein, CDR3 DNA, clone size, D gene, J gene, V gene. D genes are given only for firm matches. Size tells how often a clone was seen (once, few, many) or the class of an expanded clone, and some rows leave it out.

CASSLRGVGAYGYTF,TGTGCCAGCAGTCTGCGGGGAGTAGGGGCCTATGGCTACACCTTC,NA,NA,TRBJ1-2,TRBV27
CASERGHEQFF,TGTGCCAGCGAAAGGGGTCATGAGCAGTTCTTC,NA,NA,TRBJ2-1,TRBV6-2/TRBV6-3
CATGLVSGNTIYF,TGCGCCACCGGACTGGTCTCTGGAAACACCATATATTTT,few,NA,TRBJ1-3,TRBV4-1
CASSLYPGQSSTDTQYF,TGCGCCAGCAGCTTGTACCCTGGACAGTCTAGCACAGATACGCAGTATTTT,many,NA,TRBJ2-3,TRBV5-1
CASSQEGSFQTSGANTDTQYF,TGCGCCAGCAGCCAAGAGGGAAGTTTCCAAACTAGCGGGGCGAACACAGATACGCAGTATTTT,NA,TRBD2,TRBJ2-3,TRBV4-1
CASSQDLGQETQYF,TGCGCCAGCAGCCAAGATCTGGGACAAGAGACCCAGTACTTC,NA,NA,TRBJ2-5,TRBV4-3
CSVERGRVKDGYGYTF,TGCAGCGTTGAAAGGGGGAGGGTAAAGGACGGCTATGGCTACACCTTC,few,NA,TRBJ1-2,TRBV29-1
CASTTFGNTGELFF,TGTGCCAGCACCACATTTGGGAACACCGGGGAGCTGTTTTTT,few,NA,TRBJ2-2,TRBV7-2
CASSQDFPNGVGAEAFF,TGCGCCAGCAGCCAAGATTTCCCCAACGGGGTGGGAGCTGAAGCTTTCTTT,few,NA,TRBJ1-1,TRBV4-1
CASSPPGTGFSSTDTQYF,TGTGCCAGCAGCCCCCCCGGGACAGGGTTTTCTAGCACAGATACGCAGTATTTT,few,TRBD1,TRBJ2-3,TRBV7-2
CASSSRGGQKTQYF,TGTGCCAGCAGTTCCAGGGGGGGGCAGAAGACCCAGTACTTC,NA,NA,TRBJ2-5,TRBV12-3/TRBV12-4
CASSQESGTGAFF,TGCGCCAGCAGCCAAGAATCCGGGACCGGGGCTTTCTTT,NA,NA,TRBJ1-1,TRBV4-1
CASSNQREIQETQYF,TGCGCCAGCAGCAACCAGCGGGAGATACAAGAGACCCAGTACTTC,NA,TRBD2,TRBJ2-5,TRBV5-1
CASNTGLAGTSNTDTQYF,TGTGCCAGCAATACCGGGCTGGCCGGGACTAGCAACACAGATACGCAGTATTTT,NA,TRBD2,TRBJ2-3,TRBV12-3/TRBV12-4
CASSLTTLTGGAFYDEQYF,TGTGCCAGCAGCTTAACGACCCTGACAGGGGGCGCATTTTATGACGAGCAGTACTTC,NA,TRBD1,TRBJ2-7,TRBV7-9